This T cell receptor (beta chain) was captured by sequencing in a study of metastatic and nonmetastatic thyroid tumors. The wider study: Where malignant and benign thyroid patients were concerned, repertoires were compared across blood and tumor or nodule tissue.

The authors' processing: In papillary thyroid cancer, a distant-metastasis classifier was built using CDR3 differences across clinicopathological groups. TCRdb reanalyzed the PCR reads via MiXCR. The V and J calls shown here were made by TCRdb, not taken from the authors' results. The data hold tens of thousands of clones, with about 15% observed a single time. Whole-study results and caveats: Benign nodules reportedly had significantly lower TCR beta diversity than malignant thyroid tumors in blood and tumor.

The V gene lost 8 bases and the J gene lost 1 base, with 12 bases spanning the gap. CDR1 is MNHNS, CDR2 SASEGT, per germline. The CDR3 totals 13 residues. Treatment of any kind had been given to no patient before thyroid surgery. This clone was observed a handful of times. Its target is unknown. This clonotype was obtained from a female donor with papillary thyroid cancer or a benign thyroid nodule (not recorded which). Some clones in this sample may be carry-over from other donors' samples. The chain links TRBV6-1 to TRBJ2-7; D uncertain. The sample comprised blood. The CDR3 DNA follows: TGTGCCAGCTCGGTGTGGGAATCCTACGAGCAGTACTTC. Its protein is CASSVWESYEQYF.